This T cell receptor (beta chain) is drawn from a study of blood T cells in healthy people across ages. A second about 7 to 11 cycle PCR used barcoded and J-beta primers. TCRdb re-derived calls from the 5' RACE reads in MiXCR, one entry per CDR3 protein. The sample contains about 670,000 distinct CDR3 sequences, 40% to 45% of which appear only once. A note on this clonotype: A single base separates this from a much larger clone, so it may be a read error.

Germline V gene data show CDR1 as SQVTM and CDR2 as ANQGSEA. The CDR3 consists of 13 residues. The germline V and J ends were trimmed by 8 bases and 4 bases, with 15 bases remaining between them. J is TRBJ2-1 and V is TRBV29-1, with D possibly TRBD1 on 5 matching bases. Sequencing was carried out using blood. The receptor comes from a man older than 75 in good health. CDR3 in DNA: TGCAGCTCTCAGAGATCAGGGTACAATGAGCAGTTCTTC. Protein sequence: CSSQRSGYNEQFF.